Below, 21 T cell receptor beta chains from the same sample are listed, as sequenced in a study of low-dose radiotherapy and immunotherapy resistance in tumors. Time point here: after trial treatment. Treatment given: LDRT plus nivolumab, ipilimumab, low-dose cyclophosphamide and aspirin (RACIN trial). TRAV- and TRBV-specific primers primed first-strand cDNA, covering alpha and beta chains. For amplifying TCRs, the PCR ran for about 20 cycles with Phusion, which was used together with a constant-region primer and the adapter on the V primers. A single record per CDR3 protein comes from TCRdb applying MiXCR to the reads. The table records 45,000 or so distinct CDR3 sequences, less than 30% of them present only once. The sequencing here drew on PBMCs, taken after low-dose radiotherapy plus immunotherapy. Source of these receptors: a male donor with prostate cancer.

This clonotype was recorded many times. The chain recombines TRBV5-8 with TRBJ2-2, with D unclear. CDR1 and CDR2 (germline): SGHTS, YDEGEE. V was pared by 0 bases and J by 0 bases, with 9 bases between. The CDR3 contains 16 residues. DNA for the CDR3: TGTGCCAGCAGCTTGGGGCAGTTCGCGAACACCGGGGAGCTGTTTTTT. It yields the protein CASSLGQFANTGELFF. The variable domain in full, with the rest retrieved from reference TRBV5-8 and TRBJ2-2, is EAGVTQSPTHLIKTRGQQATLRCSPISGHTSVYWYQQALGLGLQFLLWYDEGEERNRGNFPPRFSGRQFPNYSSELNVNALELEDSALYLCASSLGQFANTGELFFGEGSRLTVL.

This clonotype was seen only once. The chain is built from TRBV12-3 or TRBV12-4 and TRBJ2-1; the D is unclear. The CDR3 sequence is 14 residues long. V lost 3 bases to trimming and J lost 1 base, with 7 bases between them. CDR3 in amino acids: CASSLWVSYNEQFF. DNA for the CDR3: TGTGCCAGCAGTTTGTGGGTTTCCTACAATGAGCAGTTCTTC.

The chain recombines TRBV30 with TRBJ1-4; 11 positions match TRBD1. V was clipped by 4 bases and J by 8 bases; unmatched bases: 6. Looked up from germline, CDR1 is GTSNPN and CDR2 is SVGIG (reference sequence). This CDR3 comprises 14 residues. The DNA of the CDR3 is TGTGCCTGGAACTACCGGACAGGGGGCGAAAAACTGTTTTTT. Translated: CAWNYRTGGEKLFF.

The rearrangement uses TRBV20-1 and TRBJ1-5; D is unresolved. Germline CDR1 DFQATT, CDR2 SNEGSKA (reference sequence). Trimming stripped 3 bases from V and 2 bases from J, with 11 bases between. The CDR3 is 14 amino acids. The CDR3 nucleotides are TGCAGTGCTAGTATATGGGAAGGCAATCAGCCCCAGCATTTT. Residues: CSASIWEGNQPQHF.

This clonotype has ten or more counts. The chain recombines TRBV5-5 with TRBJ2-3, with D possibly being TRBD1 (5 bases). The CDR3 totals 15 residues. CDR1 and CDR2 (germline): SGHKS, YYEKEE (reference sequence). Trimming removed 4 bases at V and 11 bases at J, with 23 bases between. The DNA for the CDR3 is TGTGCCAGCAGCCCGGTTTTGAGCTCAGGGCGCATGCAGTATTTT. It codes for CASSPVLSSGRMQYF.

At least ten counts were recorded for this clonotype. CDR3 in amino acids: CASNQDRQNYGYTF. The CDR3, as DNA: TGTGCCAGCAATCAGGACAGGCAAAACTATGGCTACACCTTC. This chain joins TRBV2 and TRBJ1-2; TRBD1 agrees at 7 bases. Germline V gene lookup returns CDR1 SNHLY and CDR2 FYNNEI. J gave up 2 bases and V 7 bases, and 7 bases lay outside the gene matches. The CDR3 contains 14 residues.

This clonotype was counted at least ten times. The chain is built from TRBV20-1 and TRBJ2-5; 10 bases match TRBD1. Trimming cost V 7 bases and J 1 base; bases outside gene matches: 3. Germline loops: CDR1 DFQATT, CDR2 SNEGSKA (reference sequence). CDR3 size: 13 residues. For the CDR3, the DNA is TGCAGTGGGGACAGGGGTATCCAAGAGACCCAGTACTTC. It specifies CSGDRGIQETQYF.

This clonotype has only a few counts. This is likely an artifact of a read error, given a far larger clone one base away. The chain couples TRBV6-2 or TRBV6-3 to TRBJ2-1; perhaps D is TRBD1 or TRBD2 (6 bases each). There are 16 residues in the CDR3. Germline-derived CDR1 and CDR2 are MNHEY and SVGEGT. The V and J ends lost 7 bases and 10 bases respectively, with 26 bases between them. CDR3 sequence: CASTLRGGGTTYEQFF. The CDR3 nucleotides read TGTGCCAGCACCCTCCGCGGTGGGGGGACAACCTACGAGCAGTTCTTC.

The J gene is TRBJ2-1, the V gene TRBV28; 15 bases align to TRBD2. Looked up from germline, CDR1 is MDHEN and CDR2 is SYDVKM. The CDR3 totals 20 residues. Germline trimming cut 6 bases from V and 4 bases from J; bases unmatched to any gene: 16. This CDR3 is CASSLHGTSGRIVGYNEQFF. CDR3 in DNA: TGTGCCAGCAGCCTTCACGGGACTAGCGGGAGGATTGTCGGGTACAATGAGCAGTTCTTC.

Remarks on this clonotype: The junction and the germline gene differ at one end; a read error may be behind it. The gene calls are TRBV6-2 or TRBV6-3 and TRBJ1-3; D may be TRBD1 (6 bases). This CDR3 is 15 amino acids long. Germline V CDR1 and CDR2: MNHEY, SVGEGT. As DNA, the CDR3 is TGTGCCAGCCGGGACACCGCGAGCTCTGAAAACACGATATATTTT. Protein product: CASRDTASSENTIYF.

The genes are TRBV29-1 and TRBJ2-1, with D possibly called TRBD1 or TRBD2 (5 bases each). V shed 2 bases and J shed 9 bases, with 14 bases lying between them. The CDR3 sequence is 13 residues long. Per germline, CDR1 SQVTM and CDR2 ANQGSEA. The CDR3 coding sequence is TGCAGCGTTGAACCGCGTGGGGGTGGTGAGCAGTTCTTC. It is translated as CSVEPRGGGEQFF.

This clonotype was recorded many times. The gene calls are TRBV18 and TRBJ2-7, with 9 bases fitting TRBD1. Unmatched junction bases numbered 7, after V lost 6 bases and J lost 7 bases. Looked up from germline, CDR1 is KGHSH and CDR2 is LQKENI. This CDR3 is 13 amino acids long. CDR3 sequence (DNA): TGTGCCAGCTCCCCTGGGACAGGGATGGAGCAGTACTTC. This gives the protein CASSPGTGMEQYF.

This clonotype was detected many times. J is TRBJ2-1 and V is TRBV19; D is perhaps TRBD1 (6 bases). The length of the CDR3 is 14 residues. V lost 10 bases to trimming and J lost 6 bases, with 19 bases between them. Per germline, CDR1 LNHDA and CDR2 SQIVND (reference sequence). In DNA form, the CDR3 reads TGTGCCACCAAAGGAACAGGGTGGGCCAATGAGCAGTTCTTC. Protein product: CATKGTGWANEQFF.

This clonotype occurred many times. The chain uses TRBV20-1 and TRBJ2-3; a weak D match, TRBD2 (7 bases). V lost 2 bases to trimming and J lost 5 bases, with 17 bases between them. Germline V gene data show CDR1 as DFQATT and CDR2 as SNEGSKA (reference sequence). The length of the CDR3 is 15 residues. The CDR3 coding sequence is TGCAGTGCTAGATCGGGGGCGGGGAGGGGAGATACGCAGTATTTT. It specifies CSARSGAGRGDTQYF.

This clonotype showed up many times. V usage is TRBV5-1 and J usage is TRBJ2-1, with 9 nucleotides matching TRBD1. The CDR3 contains 16 residues. Germline assignment: CDR1 SGHRS and CDR2 YFSETQ. V was pared by 4 bases and J by 6 bases, with 11 bases of the junction left unmatched. The CDR3 is CASSPSPGQGFNEQFF. DNA of the CDR3: TGCGCCAGCAGCCCCAGCCCGGGACAGGGTTTCAATGAGCAGTTCTTC. Based on the CDR3 plus reference TRBV5-1 and TRBJ2-1, the full variable domain is KAGVTQTPRYLIKTRGQQVTLSCSPISGHRSVSWYQQTPGQGLQFLFEYFSETQRNKGNFPGRFSGRQFSNSRSEMNVSTLELGDSALYLCASSPSPGQGFNEQFFGPGTRLTVL.

Ten or more counts support this clonotype. The chain recombines TRBV7-8 with TRBJ1-1; TRBD1 agrees at 7 bases. Germline V CDR1 and CDR2: SGHVS, FQNEAQ. The CDR3 runs 15 residues. Trimming at V came to 1 base and at J to 4 bases, leaving 6 bases not matched to a gene. CDR3 loop: CASSLDYAGGTEAFF. The CDR3 region has the DNA TGTGCCAGCAGCTTAGATTACGCAGGGGGCACTGAAGCTTTCTTT.

The table lists this clonotype with a few counts. A clone one base away is much larger, so this may be a read error. The chain couples TRBV7-9 to TRBJ2-1, with D perhaps matching TRBD2 (5 bases). The CDR3 has 14 amino acids. V was shortened by 5 bases and J by 8 bases, with 16 bases between the two germline ends. Germline V CDR1 and CDR2: SEHNR, FQNEAQ (reference sequence). The DNA for the CDR3 is TGTGCCAGCAGCCCCCCCAGTACCGGGGATGAGCAGTTCTTC. Its protein is CASSPPSTGDEQFF.

A note on this clonotype: This likely stems from a read error, as it lies one base from a far larger clone. The chain has TRBV10-3 and TRBJ2-7, with TRBD2 matching over 8 bases. Germline assignment: CDR1 ENHRY and CDR2 SYGVKD. The CDR3 spans 12 residues. V was pared by 6 bases and J by 7 bases, with 5 bases of the junction left unmatched. CDR3 sequence reads: CAISPTSAEQYF. The CDR3 bases are TGTGCCATCAGCCCGACTAGCGCGGAGCAGTACTTC.

By frequency in the sample, this clonotype is medium-sized. This chain joins TRBV18 and TRBJ2-7; the D gene could be TRBD1 or TRBD2 (5 bases each). The CDR3 totals 17 residues. Germline V lookup: CDR1 KGHSH, CDR2 LQKENI. V was shortened by 1 base and J by 3 bases, with 19 bases between the two germline ends. The CDR3 DNA follows: TGTGCCAGCTCACCACAGGTAGGGGACGTTGGATACTACGAGCAGTACTTC. This codes for CASSPQVGDVGYYEQYF. The variable domain in full, completed from reference TRBV18 and TRBJ2-7, reads NAGVMQNPRHLVRRRGQEARLRCSPMKGHSHVYWYRQLPEEGLKFMVYLQKENIIDESGMPKERFSAEFPKEGPSILRIQQVVRGDSAAYFCASSPQVGDVGYYEQYFGPGTRLTVT.

Many counts were recorded for this clonotype. The V gene is TRBV2, the J gene TRBJ2-7; 8 bases map to TRBD1. Germline CDR1 reads SNHLY; CDR2 reads FYNNEI. With 3 bases clipped from V and 4 bases from J, the junction kept 8 bases outside the gene matches. There are 15 residues in the CDR3. Here the CDR3 reads CASSERTGIGYEQYF. CDR3 in DNA: TGTGCCAGCAGTGAGAGGACAGGGATAGGTTACGAGCAGTACTTC.

This clonotype came up many times. The J gene is TRBJ2-2, the V gene TRBV9; D unclear. Germline values: CDR1 SGDLS, CDR2 YYNGEE. V lost 0 bases and J lost 1, with 13 bases in between. The CDR3 loop spans 17 amino acids. The CDR3 nucleotides are TGTGCCAGCAGCGTAGCTCAGTTGGGCAAGAACACCGGGGAGCTGTTTTTT. Protein product: CASSVAQLGKNTGELFF.